A selection of T cell receptor beta chains follows, all from one sample in a study of glioma-infiltrating T cells. TCRdb passed the multiplex PCR reads through MiXCR, listing each CDR3 protein once. The sample lists more than 95,000 distinct CDR3 sequences; roughly 30% were seen once. The sequenced sample consisted of glioma tissue, nonneoplastic brain tissue, or PBMCs (not recorded which). The origin of the receptors is a human donor with low-grade glioma or glioblastoma, undergoing nonglioma brain surgery, or in good health (not recorded which). The conserved cysteine and the conserved F or W are not part of the CDR3 here. A row's size may be missing; if present it is once, few, many or a size class.

NA	TRBV24-1	TRBJ1-1	ATTSNGDTEAL
few	TRBV11-3	TRBJ2-3	ASSSQTGWIQY
NA	TRBV3-1	TRBJ2-5	ASSQDLVGGETQY
many	TRBV20-1	TRBJ1-1	SARDEGTEAF
NA	TRBV19	TRBJ1-2	ASSFSAASGGYT
few	TRBV18	TRBJ2-1	ASSPAAGEFNEQF
many	TRBV7-2	TRBJ1-1	ASSASTNTEAF
few	TRBV29-1	TRBJ1-1	SVAGAANTEAF
NA	TRBV5-5	TRBJ1-2	ASSLPPGYGYT
NA	TRBV29-1	TRBJ1-1	SVVRGRSSEAF
many	TRBV27	TRBJ2-1	ASSIGLAGSYNEQF
many	TRBV20-1	TRBJ2-7	STPRAKGSYEQY
NA	TRBV7-3	TRBJ2-3	ASSLLSAEDTQY
once	TRBV7-3	TRBJ1-6	AGSPNQNSPLH
NA	TRBV29-1	TRBJ2-3	SVVGGAVSTDTQY
many	TRBV6-1	TRBJ2-5	ASSAPGQAVGTQY
many	TRBV6-1	TRBJ1-5	ASSLGPPDQPQH
NA	TRBV12-3/TRBV12-4	TRBJ1-1	ARRSPPEAF
many	TRBV7-2	TRBJ1-1	ASSGLLYTEAF
NA	TRBV6-1	TRBJ1-5	ASSYGGGQPQH
many	TRBV27	TRBJ2-5	ASSLTASGGLQETQY
NA	TRBV29-1	TRBJ1-1	SVGVGAEAF
once	TRBV4-1	TRBJ1-1	ARSPTGTENTEAF
many	TRBV18	TRBJ2-7	ASSPPGQGGSEQY
once	TRBV9	TRBJ2-7	ASSPDLTGQY
few	TRBV11-1	TRBJ2-2	ASSRDRARELF
many	TRBV6-1	TRBJ2-1	ASRLAGEILNEQF
many	TRBV6-2/TRBV6-3	TRBJ2-2	ASSYRVTGELF
many	TRBV15	TRBJ2-1	ATSRDEDGEQF
few	TRBV11-2	TRBJ1-1	ASSRLQDTEAF
many	TRBV25-1	TRBJ2-5	ASSEPGPQETQY
NA	TRBV7-2	TRBJ1-1	ASSRRTGNMNTEAF
many	TRBV7-9	TRBJ1-3	ASSRIVSGNTIY
NA	TRBV18	TRBJ1-2	ASSPRDGYT
few	TRBV20-1	TRBJ1-6	SARDGGVSYNSPLH
few	TRBV20-1	TRBJ2-4	SARTGSEVAKNIQY
many	TRBV6-1	TRBJ2-2	ASSRQGVMELF
NA	TRBV11-2	TRBJ2-1	ASSRRQGGSYNEQF
many	TRBV5-6	TRBJ2-7	ASSNQNYEQY
NA	TRBV11-2	TRBJ2-7	ASSRDRYEQY
many	TRBV6-1	TRBJ2-3	ASRTWGGRRDTDTQY
few	TRBV5-1	TRBJ1-5	ASSIRGAANQPQH
many	TRBV6-1	TRBJ2-7	ASSESPGTDDLLG
many	TRBV20-1	TRBJ2-5	SRPRGAGETQY
NA	TRBV2	TRBJ2-6	ASRPGLSPSGANVLT
few	TRBV29-1	TRBJ2-1	SVNWGNEQF
NA	TRBV2	TRBJ2-2	ASRTGRNTGELF
few	TRBV19	TRBJ2-1	ASSSEGYNEQF
many	TRBV27	TRBJ2-3	ASSFISRGLSTDTQY
NA	TRBV19	TRBJ2-3	ASSIQQRTDAQY
few	TRBV29-1	TRBJ1-1	SVTNMNTEAF
NA	TRBV5-1	TRBJ2-7	ASSLGPRLEQY
NA	TRBV6-1	TRBJ1-5	ASNSGTGVHQPQH
many	TRBV5-5	TRBJ1-1	ASSYTGTFEAF
many	TRBV20-1	TRBJ1-6	SADRASYNSPLH
many	TRBV5-1	TRBJ1-5	ASSPDSNQPQH
NA	TRBV5-4	TRBJ2-2	ASSPRLAEYTGELF
few	TRBV24-1	TRBJ2-7	ATSTGSYEQY
NA	TRBV7-6	TRBJ2-1	ASSPRGDEQF